This T cell receptor beta chain came from a study of cytomegalovirus exposure and HLA in healthy donors. The study, taken as a whole, reports: Many donors shared some public TCRs, even though most TCR sequences were rare. Cytomegalovirus association was listed for approximately 160 TCR beta chains.

From germline, CDR1 is KGHSH and CDR2 LQKENI. This CDR3 has 13 residues. With 5 bases removed from V and 5 bases from J, the gap between germline ends came to 12 bases. Turning to this clone: Its cognate antigen is unknown.

Primers: 60 Vbeta forward and 13 Jbeta reverse. The method was immunoSEQ multiplex PCR; TCRdb's version includes in-frame clones alone and lacks a portion of them. This listing includes roughly 120,000 clones. Donors had nominal health at sampling but likely had unrecorded immune exposures. What was sequenced was PBMCs. The sequence derives from a man aged 18 to 29 in good health and CMV-seronegative. The chain carries TRBV18 and TRBJ1-1; D is unclear. CDR3 sequence (DNA): TGTGCCAGCTCATACAATGGGCGAACTGAAGCTTTCTTT. As protein: CASSYNGRTEAFF.